The 22 T cell receptor beta chains reported below all come from one sample, sequenced in a study of shared clonotypes between healthy human individuals. The repertoire was sequenced with immunoSEQ multiplex PCR; TCRdb's copy has only in-frame clones and lacks some. The sample carries about half a million clones, over 70% recorded once. The sequencing sample was made of PBMCs. These receptors originate from a woman aged 35 to 49 in good health. Some clones in this sample may be carry-over from other donors' samples.

The chain couples TRBV4-1 to TRBJ2-7; D is undetermined. The CDR3 totals 13 residues. Germline CDR1 is MGHRA and CDR2 is YSYEKL. The V end lost 4 bases, the J end lost 2 bases, and 9 bases lay between the germline ends. CDR3 nucleotides: TGCGCCAGCAGCCCTCGCGGTCCCTACGAGCAGTACTTC. Protein product: CASSPRGPYEQYF.

Note on this clone: One base separates it from a far larger clone, so it is likely a read error. This sample also contains other DNA sequences that code for the same CDR3. The chain has TRBV2 and TRBJ1-5; a possible D gene is TRBD1 (6 bases). Germline V gives CDR1 SNHLY, CDR2 FYNNEI. The CDR3 sequence is 14 residues long. For the CDR3, the DNA is TGTGCCAGCAGTGAATTGGACAGCGATCAGCCCCAGCACTTT. This codes for CASSELDSDQPQHF.

The rearrangement joins TRBV6-6 to TRBJ2-2, with a tentative D call TRBD1 (6 bases). This CDR3 spans 16 amino acids. Trimming stripped 4 bases from V and 1 base from J, with 13 bases between. CDR1 is MNHNY, CDR2 SVGAGI, per germline (reference sequence). The CDR3 nucleotides read TGTGCCAGCAGTTTCGCAGGGGTCCAGAACACCGGGGAGCTGTTTTTT. Translation gives CASSFAGVQNTGELFF.

The chain carries TRBV7-8 and TRBJ2-1; D is perhaps TRBD2 (5 bases). Germline lookup yields CDR1 SGHVS and CDR2 FQNEAQ. Trimming cost V 4 bases and J 8 bases, with 21 bases left between them. The length of the CDR3 is 16 residues. The CDR3 protein is CASSSLFRVGVDEQFF. Here the CDR3 DNA reads TGTGCCAGCAGCTCCCTCTTCCGGGTGGGAGTCGATGAGCAGTTCTTC.

This chain joins TRBV5-4 and TRBJ2-3; 8 bases align to TRBD2. The germline V gene has CDR1 SGHNT and CDR2 YYREEE (reference sequence). The V gene end was trimmed by 3 bases and the J gene end by 1 base; junction bases not matched to a gene: 10. CDR3 length: 17 residues. CDR3 sequence (DNA): TGTGCCAGCAGCTCCAAACCCCTAGCGGGCCGCACAGATACGCAGTATTTT. It is translated as CASSSKPLAGRTDTQYF.

The rearrangement joins TRBV2 to TRBJ2-2; D is possibly TRBD1 or TRBD2 (5 bases each). The V and J ends lost 7 bases and 4 bases respectively, with 16 bases between them. Germline-derived CDR1 and CDR2 are SNHLY and FYNNEI. The CDR3 has 15 amino acids. As DNA, the CDR3 is TGTGCCAGCACCGAAACGGGAAGGGGCACCGGGGAGCTGTTTTTT. It specifies CASTETGRGTGELFF.

The rearrangement joins TRBV9 to TRBJ1-1; D remains unclear. Looked up from germline, CDR1 is SGDLS and CDR2 is YYNGEE. The CDR3 contains 14 residues. V lost 4 bases to trimming and J lost 1 base, with 11 bases between them. The CDR3 protein is CASSPLTQNTEAFF. CDR3 in DNA: TGTGCCAGCAGCCCCTTAACTCAGAACACTGAAGCTTTCTTT.

This clone was recorded once. The chain is built from TRBV19 and TRBJ1-1; weak D call: TRBD1 (6 bases). Per the germline V gene, CDR1 is LNHDA and CDR2 is SQIVND (reference sequence). The CDR3 runs to 14 residues. V gave up 3 bases and J gave up 1 base, with 9 bases separating them. The CDR3 nucleotides are TGTGCCAGTAGTATGCTGGGACAGAACACTGAAGCTTTCTTT. As protein: CASSMLGQNTEAFF.

J is TRBJ2-7 and V is TRBV27, with TRBD1 identical over 7 bases. CDR1 is MNHEY and CDR2 is SMNVEV in the germline V gene (reference sequence). The V gene end was trimmed by 3 bases and the J gene end by 3 bases; junction bases not matched to a gene: 5. This CDR3 spans 14 amino acids. CDR3 DNA sequence: TGTGCCAGCAGTTTGAGAAACAGGGGCTACGAGCAGTACTTC. This translates into CASSLRNRGYEQYF.

This clone has at least ten counts. The V gene is TRBV4-1, the J gene TRBJ2-2; 12 bases match TRBD2. V was pared by 2 bases and J by 2 bases, with 18 bases of the junction left unmatched. This CDR3 has 22 amino acids. Germline CDR1 is MGHRA and CDR2 is YSYEKL. CDR3 loop: CASSQRGKALAGGKINTGELFF. CDR3 nucleotides: TGCGCCAGCAGCCAAAGGGGGAAAGCCCTAGCGGGAGGGAAGATTAACACCGGGGAGCTGTTTTTT.

This clone was picked up many times. The chain combines TRBV2 with TRBJ2-6; D is uncertain. CDR3 length: 14 residues. V was shortened by 8 bases and J by 13 bases, with 21 bases between the two germline ends. In germline, CDR1 is SNHLY, CDR2 FYNNEI. The CDR3 coding sequence is TGTGCCAGCGCCCTTGGAAGGCCTAGTCTGGTCCTGACTTTC. Encoded protein: CASALGRPSLVLTF.

The chain has TRBV5-4 and TRBJ2-1, with D tentatively TRBD1 (6 bases). V shed 4 bases and J shed 0 bases, with 11 bases lying between them. The CDR3 is 15 amino acids. Per the germline V gene, CDR1 is SGHNT and CDR2 is YYREEE (reference sequence). CDR3 sequence: CASSRTGSSYNEQFF. As DNA, the CDR3 is TGTGCCAGCAGCCGAACAGGGAGCTCCTACAATGAGCAGTTCTTC. Combining the CDR3 with reference TRBV5-4 and TRBJ2-1 gives the whole variable domain ETGVTQSPTHLIKTRGQQVTLRCSSQSGHNTVSWYQQALGQGPQFIFQYYREEENGRGNFPPRFSGLQFPNYSSELNVNALELDDSALYLCASSRTGSSYNEQFFGPGTRLTVL.

CDR3 residues: CASSQGAGSSYNEQFF. CDR3 nucleotide sequence: TGTGCCAGCAGCCAAGGGGCGGGCAGCTCCTACAATGAGCAGTTCTTC. The chain couples TRBV4-2 to TRBJ2-1, with a possible D match to TRBD2 (5 bases). Trimming shortened V by 1 base and J by 0 bases, and 10 bases separated the two germline ends. Germline values: CDR1 LGHNA, CDR2 YNFKEQ. This CDR3 spans 16 amino acids.

The gene calls are TRBV28 and TRBJ2-7; no firm D call. Germline-derived CDR1 and CDR2 are MDHEN and SYDVKM. Trimming pared 6 bases from V and 2 bases from J, leaving 20 bases between. The CDR3 sequence is 16 residues long. The CDR3 sequence: CASSLRPSFTPYEQYF. In nucleotides, the CDR3 is TGTGCCAGCAGCCTTAGGCCTAGTTTTACCCCCTACGAGCAGTACTTC.

Concerning this clone itself: A far larger clone differs by one base, so this is likely a read error. This chain joins TRBV30 and TRBJ1-2, with D tentatively TRBD1 (6 bases). V was shortened by 4 bases and J by 8 bases, with 20 bases between the two germline ends. Germline V gene sequence: CDR1 GTSNPN, CDR2 SVGIG (reference sequence). This CDR3 is 14 amino acids long. CDR3 protein: CAWKFGAGAVGYTF. The CDR3 DNA follows: TGTGCCTGGAAGTTCGGGGCGGGGGCTGTAGGCTACACCTTC.

The chain joins TRBV5-1 to TRBJ2-5, with unresolved D. The V gene's germline CDR1 is SGHRS and CDR2 YFSETQ. The CDR3 is 13 residues long. The germline V and J ends were trimmed by 3 bases and 3 bases, with 9 bases remaining between them. CDR3 bases: TGCGCCAGCAGCTCACAAGGAAAAGAGACCCAGTACTTC. Amino acids: CASSSQGKETQYF.

The chain couples TRBV27 to TRBJ2-5; no definite D call. The V end lost 3 bases, the J end lost 4 bases, and 9 bases lay between the germline ends. Germline-derived CDR1 and CDR2 are MNHEY and SMNVEV (reference sequence). This CDR3 is 13 amino acids long. CDR3 protein: CASSLGSIETQYF. CDR3 nucleotides: TGTGCCAGCAGTTTGGGTAGCATAGAGACCCAGTACTTC.

This clone occurred a few times. This rearrangement joins TRBV27 to TRBJ2-7; 13 nucleotides agree with TRBD2. From germline, CDR1 is MNHEY and CDR2 SMNVEV (reference sequence). Losses at the gene ends were 4 bases for V and 3 bases for J; bases not matched to a gene: 6. The CDR3 is 16 amino acids. Here the CDR3 reads CASSSQWTSGSYEQYF. The CDR3 DNA reads as TGTGCCAGCAGTTCACAGTGGACTAGCGGGAGCTACGAGCAGTACTTC.

This clone was recorded only once. This sequence joins TRBV7-2 and TRBJ2-3; D might be TRBD2 (5 bases). Trimming removed 5 bases from V and 1 base from J, with 16 bases in between. This CDR3 is built from 16 residues. The germline V gene has CDR1 SGHTA and CDR2 FQGNSA. CDR3 loop: CASSPSYGVGTDTQYF. The CDR3 DNA reads as TGTGCCAGCAGCCCTTCCTACGGGGTGGGCACAGATACGCAGTATTTT. Supplemented by reference TRBV7-2 and TRBJ2-3, the full variable domain reads GAGVSQSPSNKVTEKGKDVELRCDPISGHTALYWYRQSLGQGLEFLIYFQGNSAPDKSGLPSDRFSAERTGGSVSTLTIQRTQQEDSAVYLCASSPSYGVGTDTQYFGPGTRLTVL.

This clone was seen only once. The chain employs TRBV6-1 and TRBJ2-7, with 8 nucleotides matching TRBD2. After removal of 6 bases from V and 2 bases from J, the junction contained 6 bases not matched to a gene. The V gene's germline CDR1 is MNHNS and CDR2 SASEGT. The CDR3 runs to 14 residues. Here the CDR3 reads CASSLAGGAYEQYF. CDR3 nucleotides: TGTGCCAGCAGCCTAGCGGGTGGAGCCTACGAGCAGTACTTC.

Concerning this clone itself: With only one base between it and a far larger clone, this is likely a read error. The same CDR3 is also encoded by other DNA sequences in this sample. This chain links TRBV28 with TRBJ1-5; TRBD1 aligns across 9 bases. CDR3 length equals 15 residues. Germline CDR1 reads MDHEN; CDR2 reads SYDVKM. This chain's CDR3 is CASSFGDRDNQPQHF. In DNA, the CDR3 is TGCGCCAGCAGTTTTGGGGACAGGGACAATCAGCCCCAGCATTTT.

V is TRBV28 and J is TRBJ2-3; no firm D call. In germline, CDR1 is MDHEN, CDR2 SYDVKM. The CDR3 contains 10 residues. Trimming removed 4 bases from V and 8 bases from J, with 4 bases in between. CDR3: CASSSRTQYF. In DNA, the CDR3 is TGTGCCAGCAGTTCTCGTACGCAGTATTTT.